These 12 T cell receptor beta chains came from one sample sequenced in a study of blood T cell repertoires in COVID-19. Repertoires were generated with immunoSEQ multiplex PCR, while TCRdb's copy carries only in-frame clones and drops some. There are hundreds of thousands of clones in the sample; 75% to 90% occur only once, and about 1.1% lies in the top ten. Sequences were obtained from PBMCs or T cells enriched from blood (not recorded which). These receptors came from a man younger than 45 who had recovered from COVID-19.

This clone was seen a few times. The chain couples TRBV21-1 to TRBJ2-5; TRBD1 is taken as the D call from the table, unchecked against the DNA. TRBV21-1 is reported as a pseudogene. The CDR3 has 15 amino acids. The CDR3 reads CASSLFRDSLETQYF. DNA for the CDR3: TGTGCCAGCAGCTTATTCCGGGACAGTCTAGAGACCCAGTACTTC.

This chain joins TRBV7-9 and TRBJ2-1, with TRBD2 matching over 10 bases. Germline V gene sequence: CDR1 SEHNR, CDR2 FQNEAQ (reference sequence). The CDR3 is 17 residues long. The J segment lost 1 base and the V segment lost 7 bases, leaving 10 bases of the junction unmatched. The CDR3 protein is CASTTGSGRSSYNEQFF. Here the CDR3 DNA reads TGTGCCAGCACCACGGGTAGCGGGAGGTCGTCCTACAATGAGCAGTTCTTC. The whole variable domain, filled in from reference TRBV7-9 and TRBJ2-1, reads DTGVSQNPRHKITKRGQNVTFRCDPISEHNRLYWYRQTLGQGPEFLTYFQNEAQLEKSRLLSDRFSAERPKGSFSTLEIQRTEQGDSAMYLCASTTGSGRSSYNEQFFGPGTRLTVL.

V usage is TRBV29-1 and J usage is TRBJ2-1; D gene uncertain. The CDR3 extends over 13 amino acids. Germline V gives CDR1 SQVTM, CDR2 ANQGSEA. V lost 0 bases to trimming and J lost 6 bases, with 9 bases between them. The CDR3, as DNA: TGCAGCGTTGAAGATCGGTCCCCCAATGAGCAGTTCTTC. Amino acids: CSVEDRSPNEQFF.

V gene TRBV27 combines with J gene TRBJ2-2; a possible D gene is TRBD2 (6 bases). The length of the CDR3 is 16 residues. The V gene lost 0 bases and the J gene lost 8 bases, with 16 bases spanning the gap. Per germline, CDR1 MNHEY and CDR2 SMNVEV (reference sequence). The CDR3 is CASSLSGTDLFGELFF. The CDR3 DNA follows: TGTGCCAGCAGTTTATCGGGGACTGATTTGTTTGGGGAGCTGTTTTTT.

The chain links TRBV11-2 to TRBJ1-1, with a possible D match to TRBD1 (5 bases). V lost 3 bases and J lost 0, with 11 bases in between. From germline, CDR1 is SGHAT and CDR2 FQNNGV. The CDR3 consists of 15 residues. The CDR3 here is CASSFRTDMNTEAFF. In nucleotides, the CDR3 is TGTGCCAGCAGCTTTCGGACGGACATGAACACTGAAGCTTTCTTT.

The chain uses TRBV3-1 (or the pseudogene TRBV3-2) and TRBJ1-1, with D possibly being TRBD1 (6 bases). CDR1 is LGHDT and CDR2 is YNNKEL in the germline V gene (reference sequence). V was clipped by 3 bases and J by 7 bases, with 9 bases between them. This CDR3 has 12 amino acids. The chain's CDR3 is CASSQGAGEAFF. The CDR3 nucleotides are TGTGCCAGCAGCCAGGGGGCAGGTGAAGCTTTCTTT.

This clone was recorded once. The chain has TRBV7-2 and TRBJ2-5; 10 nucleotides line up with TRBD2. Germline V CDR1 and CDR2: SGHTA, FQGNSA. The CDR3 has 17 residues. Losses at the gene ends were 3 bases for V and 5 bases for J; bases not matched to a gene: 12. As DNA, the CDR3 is TGTGCCAGCAGCTTGGCTAGCGGGAGAGGGGGTAGGGAGACCCAGTACTTC. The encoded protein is CASSLASGRGGRETQYF.

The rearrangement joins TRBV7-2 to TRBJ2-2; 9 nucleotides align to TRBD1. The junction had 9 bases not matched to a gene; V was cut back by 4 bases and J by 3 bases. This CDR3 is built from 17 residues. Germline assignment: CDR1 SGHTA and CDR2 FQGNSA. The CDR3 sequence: CASSSTGTGMHTGELFF. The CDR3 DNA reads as TGTGCCAGCAGCTCTACCGGGACAGGGATGCACACCGGGGAGCTGTTTTTT.

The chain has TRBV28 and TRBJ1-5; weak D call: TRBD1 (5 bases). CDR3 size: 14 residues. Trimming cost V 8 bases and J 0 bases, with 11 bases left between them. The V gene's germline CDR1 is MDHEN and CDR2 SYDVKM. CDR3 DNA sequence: TGTGCCAGCGGGGGACTTTATAGCAATCAGCCCCAGCATTTT. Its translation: CASGGLYSNQPQHF. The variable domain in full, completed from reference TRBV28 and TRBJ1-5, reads DVKVTQSSRYLVKRTGEKVFLECVQDMDHENMFWYRQDPGLGLRLIYFSYDVKMKEKGDIPEGYSVSREKKERFSLILESASTNQTSMYLCASGGLYSNQPQHFGDGTRLSIL.

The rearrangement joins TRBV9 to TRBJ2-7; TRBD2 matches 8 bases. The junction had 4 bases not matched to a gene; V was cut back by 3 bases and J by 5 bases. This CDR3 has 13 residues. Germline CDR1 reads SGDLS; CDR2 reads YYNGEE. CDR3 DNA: TGTGCCAGCAGCGGAAGCGGGAGAGACGAGCAGTACTTC. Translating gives CASSGSGRDEQYF.

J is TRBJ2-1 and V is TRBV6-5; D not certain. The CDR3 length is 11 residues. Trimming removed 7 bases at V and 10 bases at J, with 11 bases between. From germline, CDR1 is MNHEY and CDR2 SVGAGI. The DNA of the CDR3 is TGTGCCAGCACCTTGCGAACGGAGCAGTTCTTC. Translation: CASTLRTEQFF.

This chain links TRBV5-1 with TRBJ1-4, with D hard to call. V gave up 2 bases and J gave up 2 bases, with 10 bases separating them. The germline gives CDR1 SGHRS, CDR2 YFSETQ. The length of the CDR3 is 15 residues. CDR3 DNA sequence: TGCGCCAGCAGCTTAAACACCGGGACTAATGAAAAACTGTTTTTT. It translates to CASSLNTGTNEKLFF.